The sequence of this T cell receptor (beta chain) was determined in a study of tissue T cells after allogeneic stem cell transplantation. The time point here: mouse harvest day 7 after allogeneic transplant. Each mouse received 10^7 T-cell-depleted marrow cells plus 10^6 splenic CD5+ T cells by tail vein. This clone was observed a few times. All gene names here are mouse names. The CDR3 end is not reached by the read, which stops 1 residue before it; the germline J gene fills it in. In germline, CDR1 is KGHPV, CDR2 FQNQEV (reference sequence). Unmatched junction bases numbered 5, after V lost 7 bases and J lost 0 bases. This CDR3 region has 14 residues. The table came from immunoSEQ multiplex PCR; TCRdb's copy has only in-frame clones and leaves some out. In the table there are about 10,000 clones, approximately 45% of which are singletons.

The chain recombines TRBV26 with TRBJ1-2; 7 positions match TRBD1. The sample was gut tissue. The sequence was obtained from a female BALB/c mouse given C57BL/6 T cells with graft-versus-host disease after an allogeneic hematopoietic cell transplant. The CDR3 bases that were read are TGTGCCAGCAATCAGGGACAGTCAAACTCCGACTACACC. This sequence encodes CASNQGQSNSDYT. From start to end, the CDR3 is CASNQGQSNSDYTF.